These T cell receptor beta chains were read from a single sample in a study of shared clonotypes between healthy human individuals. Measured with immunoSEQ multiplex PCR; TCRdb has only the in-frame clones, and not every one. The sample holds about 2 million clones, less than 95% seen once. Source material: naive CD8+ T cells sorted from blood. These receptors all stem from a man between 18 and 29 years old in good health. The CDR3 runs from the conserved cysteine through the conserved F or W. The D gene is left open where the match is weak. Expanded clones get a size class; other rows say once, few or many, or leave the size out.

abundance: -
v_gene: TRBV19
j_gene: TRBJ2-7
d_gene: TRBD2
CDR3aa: CATAGGPGEQYF
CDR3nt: TGTGCCACAGCGGGAGGGCCGGGAGAGCAGTACTTC

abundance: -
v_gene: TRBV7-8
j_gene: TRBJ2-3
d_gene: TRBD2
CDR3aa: CASSPGLAGVIDTQYF
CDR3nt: TGTGCCAGCAGCCCGGGACTAGCGGGAGTAATAGATACGCAGTATTTT

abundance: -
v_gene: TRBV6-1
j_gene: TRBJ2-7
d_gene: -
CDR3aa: CASRQASSYEQYF
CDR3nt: TGTGCCAGCAGACAGGCGAGCTCCTACGAGCAGTACTTC

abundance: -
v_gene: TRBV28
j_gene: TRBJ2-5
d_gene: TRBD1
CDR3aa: CASSFYRGGILETQYF
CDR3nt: TGTGCCAGCAGTTTCTACAGGGGTGGGATTTTAGAGACCCAGTACTTC

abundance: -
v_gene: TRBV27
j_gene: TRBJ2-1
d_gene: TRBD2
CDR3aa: CASSPRLAAYNEQFF
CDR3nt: TGTGCCAGCAGCCCTAGACTAGCGGCTTACAATGAGCAGTTCTTC

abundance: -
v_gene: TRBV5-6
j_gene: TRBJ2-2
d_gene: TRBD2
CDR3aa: CASSLAGGNTGELFF
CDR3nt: TGTGCCAGCAGCCTAGCGGGGGGGAACACCGGGGAGCTGTTTTTT

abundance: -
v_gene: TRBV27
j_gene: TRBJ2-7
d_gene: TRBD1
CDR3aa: CASSLGQDYEQYF
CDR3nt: TGTGCCAGCAGTTTAGGACAGGATTACGAGCAGTACTTC

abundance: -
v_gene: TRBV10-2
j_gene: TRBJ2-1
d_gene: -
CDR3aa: CASSADNYNEQFF
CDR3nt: TGCGCCAGCAGTGCGGACAACTACAATGAGCAGTTCTTC

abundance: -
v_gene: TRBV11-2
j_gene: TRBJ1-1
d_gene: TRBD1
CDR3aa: CASSSAGGGTEAFF
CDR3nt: TGTGCCAGCAGCTCCGCAGGGGGTGGCACTGAAGCTTTCTTT

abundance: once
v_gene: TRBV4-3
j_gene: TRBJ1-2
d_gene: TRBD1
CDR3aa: CASSQGQGGLGGYTF
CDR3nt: TGCGCCAGCAGCCAAGGTCAGGGGGGACTCGGTGGCTACACCTTC

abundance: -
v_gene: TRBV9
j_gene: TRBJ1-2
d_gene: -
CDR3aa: CASSTASYNGYTF
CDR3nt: TGTGCCAGCAGCACCGCCTCTTATAATGGCTACACCTTC

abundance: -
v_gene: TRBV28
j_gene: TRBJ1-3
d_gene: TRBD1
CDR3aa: CASTRDRILENTIYF
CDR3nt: TGTGCCAGCACCAGGGACAGAATTTTGGAAAACACCATATATTTT

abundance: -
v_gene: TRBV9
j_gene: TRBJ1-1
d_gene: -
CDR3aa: CASSVEGGIGMNTEAFF
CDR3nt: TGTGCCAGCAGCGTAGAAGGAGGCATTGGTATGAACACTGAAGCTTTCTTT

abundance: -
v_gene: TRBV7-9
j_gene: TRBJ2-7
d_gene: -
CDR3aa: CASSSPRDNSYEQYF
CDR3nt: TGTGCCAGCAGCTCACCTCGGGACAACTCCTACGAGCAGTACTTC

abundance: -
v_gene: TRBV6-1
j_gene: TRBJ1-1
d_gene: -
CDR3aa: CASSGGLYTEAFF
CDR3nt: TGTGCCAGCAGTGGGGGGCTGTACACTGAAGCTTTCTTT

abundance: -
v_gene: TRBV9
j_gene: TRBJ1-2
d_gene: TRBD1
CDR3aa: CASSEGTGVFYGYTF
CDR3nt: TGTGCCAGCAGCGAGGGGACAGGGGTTTTCTATGGCTACACCTTC

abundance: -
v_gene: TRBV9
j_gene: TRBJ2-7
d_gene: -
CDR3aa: CASSVGMVSYEQYF
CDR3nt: TGTGCCAGCAGCGTAGGTATGGTCTCCTACGAGCAGTACTTC

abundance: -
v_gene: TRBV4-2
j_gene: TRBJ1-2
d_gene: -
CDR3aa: CASSQEVSQNYGYTF
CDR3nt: TGTGCCAGCAGCCAAGAGGTCAGCCAGAACTATGGCTACACCTTC

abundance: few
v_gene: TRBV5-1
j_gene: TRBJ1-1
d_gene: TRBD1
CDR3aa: CASSLGQGPTEAFF
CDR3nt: TGCGCCAGCAGCTTGGGACAGGGGCCCACTGAAGCTTTCTTT

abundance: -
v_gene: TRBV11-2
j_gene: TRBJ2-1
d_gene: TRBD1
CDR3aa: CASSFGPGTGSGSNEQFF
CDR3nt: TGTGCCAGCAGCTTCGGTCCCGGGACAGGGAGCGGCTCCAATGAGCAGTTCTTC

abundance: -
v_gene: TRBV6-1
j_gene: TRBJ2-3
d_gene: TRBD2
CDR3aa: CASREAGAITDTQYF
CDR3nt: TGTGCCAGCAGGGAAGCGGGGGCCATCACAGATACGCAGTATTTT

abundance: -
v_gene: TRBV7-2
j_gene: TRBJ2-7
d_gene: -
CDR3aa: CASSLELGRSAYEQYF
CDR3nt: TGTGCCAGCAGCTTAGAATTGGGGCGGTCGGCCTACGAGCAGTACTTC

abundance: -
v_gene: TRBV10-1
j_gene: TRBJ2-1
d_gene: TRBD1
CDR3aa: CASSEGTELGNEQFF
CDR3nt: TGCGCCAGCAGTGAGGGGACAGAACTTGGCAATGAGCAGTTCTTC

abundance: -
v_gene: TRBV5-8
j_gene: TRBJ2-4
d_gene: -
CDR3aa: CASSLGQGRLYF
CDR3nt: TGTGCCAGCAGCTTGGGGCAGGGTCGTTTGTACTTC

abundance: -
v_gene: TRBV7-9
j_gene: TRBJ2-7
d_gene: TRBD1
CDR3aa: CASSLRQGTYEQYF
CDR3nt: TGTGCCAGCAGCTTACGACAGGGGACCTACGAGCAGTACTTC

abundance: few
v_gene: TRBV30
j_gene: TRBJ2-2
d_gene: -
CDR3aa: CALTGNTGELFF
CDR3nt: TGTGCCCTGACAGGGAACACCGGGGAGCTGTTTTTT

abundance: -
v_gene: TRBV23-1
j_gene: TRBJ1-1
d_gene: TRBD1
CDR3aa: CASTQGAGNTEAFF
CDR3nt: TGCGCCAGCACCCAGGGGGCGGGGAACACTGAAGCTTTCTTT

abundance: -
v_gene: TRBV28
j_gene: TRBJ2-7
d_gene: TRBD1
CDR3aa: CASSRTGGDYEQYF
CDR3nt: TGTGCCAGCAGTCGGACAGGGGGCGACTACGAGCAGTACTTC

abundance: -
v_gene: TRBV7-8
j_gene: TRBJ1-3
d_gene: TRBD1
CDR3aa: CASSWGQGAGNTIYF
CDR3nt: TGTGCCAGCAGCTGGGGACAGGGAGCTGGAAACACCATATATTTT

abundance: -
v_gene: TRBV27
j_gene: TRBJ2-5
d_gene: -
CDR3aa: CASSPGWGVQETQYF
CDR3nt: TGTGCCAGCAGCCCTGGCTGGGGGGTCCAAGAGACCCAGTACTTC

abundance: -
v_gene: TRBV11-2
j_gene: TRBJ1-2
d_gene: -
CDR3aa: CASSVTGTPFNGYTF
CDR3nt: TGTGCCAGCAGCGTCACCGGGACGCCGTTCAATGGCTACACCTTC

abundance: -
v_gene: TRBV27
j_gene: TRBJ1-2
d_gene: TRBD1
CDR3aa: CASRQASTGAGGYTF
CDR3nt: TGTGCCAGCAGGCAAGCCTCAACAGGGGCGGGAGGCTACACCTTC

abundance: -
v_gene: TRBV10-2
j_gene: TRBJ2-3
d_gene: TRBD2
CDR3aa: CASSPGTSGAPDTQYF
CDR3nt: TGCGCCAGCAGTCCCGGGACTAGCGGAGCACCAGATACGCAGTATTTT

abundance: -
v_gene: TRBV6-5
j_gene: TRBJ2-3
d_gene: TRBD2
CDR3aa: CASSYTGTSGTDTQYF
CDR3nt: TGTGCCAGCAGTTACACCGGGACTAGCGGCACAGATACGCAGTATTTT

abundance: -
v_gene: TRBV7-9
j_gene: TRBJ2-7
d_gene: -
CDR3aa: CASSPFAPGYEQYF
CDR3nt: TGTGCCAGCAGCCCCTTCGCCCCCGGGTACGAGCAGTACTTC

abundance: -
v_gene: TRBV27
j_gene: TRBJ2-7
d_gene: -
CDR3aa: CASSLQAGSNEQYF
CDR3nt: TGTGCCAGCAGTTTACAAGCAGGGTCCAACGAGCAGTACTTC

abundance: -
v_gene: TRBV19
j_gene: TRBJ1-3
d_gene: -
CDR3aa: CASSPGSSSGNTIYF
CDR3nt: TGTGCCAGTAGTCCAGGGTCCAGCTCTGGAAACACCATATATTTT

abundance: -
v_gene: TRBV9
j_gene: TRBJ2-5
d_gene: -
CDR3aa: CASSVELPEQETQYF
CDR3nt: TGTGCCAGCAGCGTAGAACTGCCAGAGCAAGAGACCCAGTACTTC

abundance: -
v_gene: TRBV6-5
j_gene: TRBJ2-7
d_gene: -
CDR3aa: CASSYRRLYEQYF
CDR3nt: TGTGCCAGCAGTTACCGGAGACTCTACGAGCAGTACTTC

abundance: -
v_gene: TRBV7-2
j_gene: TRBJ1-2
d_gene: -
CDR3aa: CASSFSGQIYGYTF
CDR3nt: TGTGCCAGCAGTTTCTCCGGACAGATCTATGGCTACACCTTC